This T cell receptor beta chain comes out of a study of shared clonotypes between healthy human individuals. Study outcomes and limitations: Around 5% of naive CD4 clonotypes were common to a handful of donors. Large sequencing depth failed to make sorted-subset sequencing complete, rarefaction showed. Only blood was sampled, and tissue TCR repertoires likely differ from blood ones.

Only in-frame clones appear in the TCRdb table, and some are missing; sequencing was by immunoSEQ multiplex PCR. Counted here are about 100,000 clones, approximately 65% occurring once; the ten biggest clones make up around 26%. Remarks on this clone: Its antigen is not identified. It is likely a read error: a sequence one base away is far more abundant.

V gave up 4 bases and J gave up 1 base; unmatched junction bases: 3. The CDR3 length is 15 residues. The germline gives CDR1 SGHDT, CDR2 YYEEEE. The clonotype comes from a woman younger than 45 in good health. The rearrangement links TRBV5-6 to TRBJ2-5; TRBD2 aligns across 11 bases. What was sequenced was memory CD8+ T cells sorted from blood. Subset reported: CD45RO+ cells pooled with CCR7-negative TemRA cells. Here the CDR3 reads CASSAGTSGQETQYF. The CDR3 coding sequence is TGTGCCAGCAGCGCCGGGACTAGCGGCCAAGAGACCCAGTACTTC. Full variable domain (missing parts from reference TRBV5-6 and TRBJ2-5): DAGVTQSPTHLIKTRGQQVTLRCSPKSGHDTVSWYQQALGQGPQFIFQYYEEEERQRGNFPDRFSGHQFPNYSSELNVNALLLGDSALYLCASSAGTSGQETQYFGPGTRLLVL.